The 4 T cell receptor beta chains below all came from one sample that was sequenced in a study of beta chain features in type 1 diabetes. Study results and caveats: For Type 1 diabetes patients, all four CD4+ subsets carried TCRB CDR3s that were moderately but significantly shorter.

Every bit of the isolated RNA underwent reverse transcription, so sequencing read expressed TCRB transcripts. Profiling relied on immunoSEQ multiplex PCR, and the TCRdb table lists in-frame clones only, not all of them. This sample has 550,000 to 850,000 clones, with 10% to 15% found just once. These TCRs are of unknown antigen specificity. Material for sequencing was naive CD4+ T cells from blood. The source of these receptors is a man between 18 and 35 years old with type 1 diabetes.

This clone was counted a few times. The chain links TRBV7-2 to TRBJ2-7; D is unclear. Germline lookup yields CDR1 SGHTA and CDR2 FQGNSA. The CDR3 is made up of 14 amino acids. V lost 2 bases and J 4 bases, leaving 12 bases between the germline ends. CDR3 DNA sequence: TGTGCCAGCAGCTTAATACAGACAACTTACGAGCAGTACTTC. Protein: CASSLIQTTYEQYF.

The rearrangement uses TRBV7-9 and TRBJ2-1; D is perhaps TRBD2 (5 bases). The CDR3 is 13 amino acids. Trimming pared 8 bases from V and 7 bases from J, leaving 15 bases between. Germline V CDR1 and CDR2: SEHNR, FQNEAQ (reference sequence). CDR3 region: CASSFGVGNEQFF. DNA of the CDR3: TGTGCCAGCTCCTTCGGGGTCGGGAATGAGCAGTTCTTC.

This clone was counted between two and nine times. V and J are TRBV6-1 and TRBJ2-7; 9 bases match TRBD1. Per the germline V gene, CDR1 is MNHNS and CDR2 is SASEGT. This CDR3 region has 15 residues. V dropped 4 bases and J dropped 5; count of bases not matched to a gene: 9. CDR3 amino acids: CASSGRDRVRDEQYF. DNA for the CDR3: TGTGCCAGCAGTGGCCGGGACAGGGTAAGGGACGAGCAGTACTTC.

The chain joins TRBV5-1 to TRBJ1-6; D gene uncertain. The germline V and J ends were trimmed by 0 bases and 4 bases, with 5 bases remaining between them. Germline CDR1 is SGHRS and CDR2 is YFSETQ. The CDR3 runs to 14 residues. CDR3 DNA sequence: TGCGCCAGCAGCTTGGCCAGTTATAATTCACCCCTCCACTTT. This encodes CASSLASYNSPLHF.